In its sample, the clone carrying this T cell receptor beta chain was seen a few times. CDR1 and CDR2 from the germline V gene are SEHNR and FQNEAQ (reference sequence). This CDR3 is built from 15 residues. Trimming took off 1 base at V and 12 bases at J, with 19 bases between the two ends. The data were taken from a study of T cells after yellow fever vaccination. TCRdb re-called the 5' RACE reads with MiXCR, one entry per CDR3 protein. This table has almost 600,000 distinct CDR3 sequences, around an eighth appearing once. The sample consisted of PBMCs, taken on the day of the yellow fever booster vaccination. This TCR derives from a man aged 30 to 45 who received the YFV17D yellow fever vaccine. The chain combines TRBV7-9 with TRBJ2-1, with D possibly TRBD2 on 6 matching bases. The CDR3 here is CASSLVGRDSLGQFF. CDR3 DNA sequence: TGTGCCAGCAGCTTAGTGGGCAGGGACTCATTGGGGCAGTTCTTC.